This note documents a single T cell receptor beta chain sequence. The sort gate was single viable CD3+CD4+CD8-CD45RO+ cells for memory CD4+ T cells. There are 12 residues in the CDR3. In germline, CDR1 is MDHEN, CDR2 SYDVKM. The germline V and J ends were trimmed by 2 bases and 6 bases, with 5 bases remaining between them. This table comes from immunoSEQ multiplex PCR, and its TCRdb copy is limited to in-frame clones, with some not included. The sample includes some 66,000 clones, about three quarters of them seen just once. This entry comes from a study of memory CD4+ T cells and cytomegalovirus serostatus.

This receptor was taken from an adult in good health and CMV-seropositive. The sample taken for sequencing was memory CD4+ T cells from blood. The chain joins TRBV28 to TRBJ1-5, with no clear D. The DNA of the CDR3 is TGTGCCAGCAGTTTAGAGCGTCAGCCCCAGCATTTT. This sequence encodes CASSLERQPQHF.